These 5 T cell receptor beta chains were all obtained from the same sample, sequenced in a study of T cell repertoires in cytomegalovirus infection. TCRdb reprocessed the reads with MiXCR, giving one entry per CDR3 protein. Among some 270,000 distinct CDR3 sequences listed, about 18% were seen once. The sample was CD8+ T cells from PBMCs. The receptors come from a human donor in good health (CMV status not recorded). Some clones in this sample may be carry-over from other donors' samples.

This clonotype occurred a few times. The chain couples TRBV29-1 to TRBJ2-7, with 8 bases lining up with TRBD1. The J segment lost 4 bases and the V segment lost 6 bases, leaving 11 bases of the junction unmatched. This CDR3 spans 14 amino acids. Germline assignment: CDR1 SQVTM and CDR2 ANQGSEA. CDR3 coding DNA: TGCAGCGTGGTTAACAGGGGGGATGAATACGAGCAGTACTTC. It is translated as CSVVNRGDEYEQYF.

This clonotype was picked up many times. The rearrangement uses TRBV4-3 and TRBJ1-5; D ambiguous. This CDR3 is built from 15 residues. Trimming left V 3 bases short and J 0 bases short, with 9 bases between. The germline CDR1 and CDR2 sequences are LGHNA and YSLEER. DNA of the CDR3: TGCGCCAGCAGCCAGTTTCCCAATAGCAATCAGCCCCAGCATTTT. It specifies CASSQFPNSNQPQHF.

To note about this clonotype: One end of the junction does not line up with germline, which may come from a read error. The genes are TRBV9 and TRBJ2-7, with 12 bases that match TRBD1. The germline V gene has CDR1 SGDLS and CDR2 YYNGEE. This CDR3 comprises 17 residues. Here the CDR3 reads CASSAETGTGGSDEQYF. The DNA for the CDR3 is TGTGCCAGCAGCGCTGAAACCGGGACAGGGGGCTCCGACGAGCAGTACTTC. The full variable domain, with the rest looked up from reference TRBV9 and TRBJ2-7, is DSGVTQTPKHLITATGQRVTLRCSPRSGDLSVYWYQQSLDQGLQFLIQYYNGEERAKGNILERFSAQQFPDLHSELNLSSLELGDSALYFCASSAETGTGGSDEQYFGPGTRLTVT.

This clonotype was counted between two and nine times. The chain recombines TRBV5-4 with TRBJ2-1; D possibly corresponds to TRBD2 (6 bases). From germline, CDR1 is SGHNT and CDR2 YYREEE (reference sequence). This CDR3 is 12 amino acids long. V was clipped by 3 bases and J by 7 bases, with 8 bases between them. CDR3 sequence (DNA): TGTGCCAGCAGCTCGGGGGAGAATGAGCAGTTCTTC. This sequence encodes CASSSGENEQFF.

The chain carries TRBV7-3 and TRBJ2-7; 9 bases are a match to TRBD1. The trim removed 5 bases at V and 3 bases at J, leaving 8 bases unmatched. Germline V gives CDR1 SGHTA, CDR2 FQGTGA. The CDR3 is made up of 15 amino acids. In nucleotides, the CDR3 is TGTGCCAGCAGCCCCCCCGGGACAGGGAGCTACGAGCAGTACTTC. It specifies CASSPPGTGSYEQYF.